This is a list of T cell receptor beta chains from one sample in a study of T cells in Graves' hyperthyroidism and ophthalmopathy. TCRdb re-called the multiplex PCR reads with MiXCR, one entry per CDR3 protein. This table has under 300,000 distinct CDR3 sequences, about an eighth appearing once. Sequencing was done on a sample of blood. Receptors were obtained from a woman aged 25 to 45 with Graves' hyperthyroidism that later progressed to Graves' ophthalmopathy. Each CDR3 is given with its conserved first and last residue. Fields, in order: CDR3 length, D gene, V gene, J gene, clone size, CDR3 protein, CDR3 DNA. The D gene is left open where the match is weak. A row's size may be missing; if present it is once, few, many or a size class.

length: 14; D: TRBD1; V: TRBV6-1; J: TRBJ2-3; size: .; CDR3: CASSTTGAGDTQYF; DNA: TGTGCCAGCAGCACAACAGGGGCTGGAGATACGCAGTATTTT
length: 13; D: .; V: TRBV11-2; J: TRBJ1-1; size: many; CDR3: CASSLISSREAFF; DNA: TGTGCCAGCAGCCTCATATCTTCCCGGGAAGCTTTCTTT
length: 14; D: TRBD1; V: TRBV13; J: TRBJ2-7; size: many; CDR3: CASSSDRAPIEQYF; DNA: TGTGCCAGCAGCTCGGACAGGGCGCCAATCGAGCAGTACTTC
length: 12; D: .; V: TRBV6-1; J: TRBJ1-5; size: few; CDR3: CASGLLNQPQHF; DNA: TGTGCCAGCGGGCTGCTCAATCAGCCCCAGCATTTT
length: 14; D: TRBD1; V: TRBV30; J: TRBJ2-7; size: many; CDR3: CAWSVDRGVHEQYF; DNA: TGTGCCTGGAGTGTTGACAGGGGGGTACACGAGCAGTACTTC
length: 14; D: TRBD2; V: TRBV20-1; J: TRBJ2-7; size: few; CDR3: CSARGGLAGGEQYF; DNA: TGCAGTGCTAGGGGTGGACTAGCGGGAGGTGAGCAGTACTTC
length: 15; D: .; V: TRBV4-3; J: TRBJ1-1; size: many; CDR3: CASSPGQPGGTEAFF; DNA: TGCGCCAGCAGCCCGGGACAACCTGGGGGTACTGAAGCTTTCTTT
length: 12; D: .; V: TRBV7-9; J: TRBJ2-1; size: many; CDR3: CASSFDELGQFF; DNA: TGTGCCAGCAGCTTCGATGAGTTGGGGCAGTTCTTC
length: 15; D: TRBD2; V: TRBV29-1; J: TRBJ2-5; size: .; CDR3: CSVEGVLAAQETQYF; DNA: TGCAGCGTTGAAGGGGTTCTAGCGGCTCAGGAGACCCAGTACTTC
length: 14; D: .; V: TRBV6-1; J: TRBJ2-3; size: few; CDR3: CASTRGQGADTQYF; DNA: TGTGCCAGCACCCGGGGGCAGGGGGCAGATACGCAGTATTTT
length: 13; D: .; V: TRBV18; J: TRBJ1-4; size: many; CDR3: CASSAVIDEKLFF; DNA: TGTGCCAGCTCAGCGGTTATCGATGAAAAACTGTTTTTT
length: 15; D: .; V: TRBV9; J: TRBJ1-2; size: many; CDR3: CASSTIPGRPRGYTF; DNA: TGTGCCAGCAGCACCATACCGGGACGGCCTAGAGGCTACACCTTC
length: 16; D: TRBD2; V: TRBV3-1; J: TRBJ2-4; size: .; CDR3: CASSQDRLAGFHIQYF; DNA: TGTGCCAGCAGCCAAGATAGGCTAGCGGGCTTTCACATTCAGTACTTC
length: 18; D: .; V: TRBV7-9; J: TRBJ2-3; size: many; CDR3: CASSPGQIAGKGTDTQYF; DNA: TGTGCCAGCAGCCCGGGACAGATAGCGGGAAAAGGCACAGATACGCAGTATTTT
length: 16; D: TRBD2; V: TRBV27; J: TRBJ2-1; size: many; CDR3: CASSLSLAGYYNEQFF; DNA: TGTGCCAGCAGTTTATCGTTAGCGGGGTACTACAATGAGCAGTTCTTC
length: 14; D: .; V: TRBV30; J: TRBJ2-7; size: many; CDR3: CACGPGENTYEQYF; DNA: TGTGCCTGCGGTCCTGGGGAGAACACCTACGAGCAGTACTTC
length: 14; D: .; V: TRBV7-8; J: TRBJ1-2; size: many; CDR3: CASSLGQELYGYTF; DNA: TGTGCCAGCAGCTTAGGACAGGAGCTCTATGGCTACACCTTC
length: 16; D: TRBD1; V: TRBV15; J: TRBJ2-1; size: many; CDR3: CATSRDQGQGNNEQFF; DNA: TGTGCCACCAGCAGAGATCAGGGACAGGGGAACAATGAGCAGTTCTTC
length: 14; D: .; V: TRBV4-2; J: TRBJ1-4; size: many; CDR3: CASSSSAPAEKLFF; DNA: TGTGCCAGCAGCTCAAGTGCGCCAGCTGAAAAACTGTTTTTT
length: 11; D: .; V: TRBV20-1; J: TRBJ2-7; size: many; CDR3: CSAGWENEQYF; DNA: TGCAGTGCTGGTTGGGAAAACGAGCAGTACTTC
length: 15; D: .; V: TRBV27; J: TRBJ1-1; size: many; CDR3: CASMGVRSSDTEAFF; DNA: TGTGCCAGCATGGGAGTGAGATCCTCGGACACTGAAGCTTTCTTT
length: 13; D: .; V: TRBV6-2/TRBV6-3; J: TRBJ1-5; size: few; CDR3: CASRHVSNQPQHF; DNA: TGTGCCAGCAGGCATGTTAGCAATCAGCCCCAGCATTTT
length: 14; D: .; V: TRBV9; J: TRBJ1-5; size: .; CDR3: CASSVDMGASPQHF; DNA: TGTGCCAGCAGCGTAGATATGGGGGCGAGTCCCCAGCATTTT
length: 16; D: TRBD1; V: TRBV6-2/TRBV6-3; J: TRBJ1-5; size: many; CDR3: CASNQGAGGFNQPQHF; DNA: TGTGCCAGCAACCAGGGGGCAGGGGGATTCAATCAGCCCCAGCATTTT
length: 15; D: .; V: TRBV20-1; J: TRBJ2-1; size: .; CDR3: CSARNQSQAGYEQFF; DNA: TGCAGTGCCCGGAACCAGAGCCAGGCTGGGTATGAGCAGTTCTTC
length: 15; D: TRBD2; V: TRBV11-2; J: TRBJ2-7; size: many; CDR3: CASSSTSGRSYEQYF; DNA: TGTGCCAGCAGCTCAACTAGCGGGAGGAGTTACGAGCAGTACTTC
length: 11; D: .; V: TRBV6-1; J: TRBJ2-7; size: few; CDR3: CASSVLRKQYF; DNA: TGTGCCAGCAGTGTGCTCCGAAAGCAGTACTTC
length: 13; D: .; V: TRBV5-5; J: TRBJ2-1; size: many; CDR3: CASSLGPDNEQFF; DNA: TGTGCCAGCAGCTTAGGGCCAGACAATGAGCAGTTCTTC
length: 15; D: .; V: TRBV7-8; J: TRBJ1-2; size: many; CDR3: CASSLGQAHYYGYTF; DNA: TGTGCCAGCAGCTTAGGACAGGCCCATTACTATGGCTACACCTTC
length: 21; D: TRBD2; V: TRBV27; J: TRBJ2-3; size: many; CDR3: CASSLLLPGLGGRTSTDTQYF; DNA: TGTGCCAGCAGTTTATTGTTGCCGGGACTAGGGGGGCGAACTAGCACAGATACGCAGTATTTT
length: 12; D: .; V: TRBV28; J: TRBJ2-7; size: many; CDR3: CASSTRSYEQYF; DNA: TGTGCCAGCAGTACGAGGTCCTACGAGCAGTACTTC
length: 12; D: .; V: TRBV12-3/TRBV12-4; J: TRBJ2-1; size: few; CDR3: CASSLSGFQQFF; DNA: TGTGCCAGCAGTTTAAGCGGATTCCAGCAGTTCTTC
length: 14; D: .; V: TRBV7-2; J: TRBJ2-7; size: many; CDR3: CASSPALGHYEQYF; DNA: TGTGCCAGCAGCCCTGCACTAGGCCACTACGAGCAGTACTTC
length: 13; D: TRBD1; V: TRBV18; J: TRBJ2-1; size: many; CDR3: CASSPAGGYEQFF; DNA: TGTGCCAGCTCACCCGCAGGGGGCTATGAGCAGTTCTTC
length: 17; D: .; V: TRBV7-2; J: TRBJ1-3; size: many; CDR3: CASSLVLGPVSGNTIYF; DNA: TGTGCCAGCAGCTTAGTTCTGGGCCCAGTATCTGGAAACACCATATATTTT
length: 15; D: .; V: TRBV5-1; J: TRBJ1-5; size: .; CDR3: CASSLAGMSNQPQHF; DNA: TGCGCCAGCAGCTTGGCTGGGATGAGCAATCAGCCCCAGCATTTT
length: 13; D: .; V: TRBV6-1; J: TRBJ1-1; size: many; CDR3: CASSTIRDTEAFF; DNA: TGTGCCAGCAGTACCATCCGGGACACTGAAGCTTTCTTT
length: 15; D: .; V: TRBV5-5; J: TRBJ1-2; size: many; CDR3: CASSRTPTEGHGYTF; DNA: TGTGCCAGCAGCCGGACCCCTACTGAGGGACATGGCTACACCTTC
length: 13; D: .; V: TRBV5-5; J: TRBJ1-1; size: many; CDR3: CASSGDPLIEAFF; DNA: TGTGCCAGCAGCGGGGATCCGCTTATTGAAGCTTTCTTT
length: 14; D: TRBD1; V: TRBV12-3/TRBV12-4; J: TRBJ1-4; size: few; CDR3: CASNTGGPNEKLFF; DNA: TGTGCCAGCAATACAGGGGGTCCTAATGAAAAACTGTTTTTT
length: 17; D: TRBD1; V: TRBV9; J: TRBJ1-4; size: .; CDR3: CASSSGQGGGTNEKLFF; DNA: TGTGCCAGCAGCTCAGGACAGGGGGGAGGAACTAATGAAAAACTGTTTTTT
length: 13; D: TRBD2; V: TRBV29-1; J: TRBJ2-7; size: .; CDR3: CSVRLAGGYEQYF; DNA: TGCAGCGTGCGACTAGCGGGAGGATACGAGCAGTACTTC
length: 17; D: TRBD2; V: TRBV5-1; J: TRBJ2-1; size: many; CDR3: CASSPPGLSGGYNEQFF; DNA: TGCGCCAGCAGCCCTCCGGGATTAAGCGGGGGGTACAATGAGCAGTTCTTC
length: 17; D: TRBD2; V: TRBV19; J: TRBJ2-4; size: few; CDR3: CASSIPGLAGPKNIQYF; DNA: TGTGCCAGTAGTATCCCGGGACTAGCGGGACCCAAAAACATTCAGTACTTC
length: 17; D: .; V: TRBV20-1; J: TRBJ1-1; size: many; CDR3: CSARAHRWTGGSSEAFF; DNA: TGCAGTGCTAGAGCCCACCGCTGGACTGGGGGGAGTAGTGAAGCTTTCTTT
length: 16; D: TRBD2; V: TRBV11-2; J: TRBJ2-1; size: many; CDR3: CASSKTGTSGNNEQFF; DNA: TGTGCCAGCAGCAAAACCGGGACTAGCGGGAACAATGAGCAGTTCTTC
length: 16; D: .; V: TRBV18; J: TRBJ2-2; size: many; CDR3: CASSPLAGLNTGELFF; DNA: TGTGCCAGCTCACCCCTCGCGGGGCTGAACACCGGGGAGCTGTTTTTT
length: 13; D: .; V: TRBV6-1; J: TRBJ1-5; size: few; CDR3: CASSEFRGQPQHF; DNA: TGTGCCAGCAGTGAATTTCGGGGTCAGCCCCAGCATTTT
length: 14; D: .; V: TRBV6-1; J: TRBJ2-2; size: .; CDR3: CASSPKADTGELFF; DNA: TGTGCCAGCAGCCCGAAGGCAGACACCGGGGAGCTGTTTTTT
length: 13; D: TRBD1; V: TRBV29-1; J: TRBJ2-7; size: few; CDR3: CSARGTGGGEQYF; DNA: TGCAGCGCCCGAGGGACAGGGGGGGGCGAGCAGTACTTC
length: 14; D: .; V: TRBV20-1; J: TRBJ2-1; size: many; CDR3: CSAGSGERNNEQFF; DNA: TGCAGTGCTGGAAGCGGAGAGAGGAACAATGAGCAGTTCTTC
length: 11; D: .; V: TRBV6-2/TRBV6-3; J: TRBJ2-3; size: many; CDR3: CASSELNTQYF; DNA: TGTGCCAGCAGTGAACTGAATACGCAGTATTTT
length: 13; D: .; V: TRBV6-1; J: TRBJ2-5; size: .; CDR3: CASSGLNEETQYF; DNA: TGTGCCAGCAGTGGGCTAAACGAAGAGACCCAGTACTTC
length: 13; D: .; V: TRBV6-1; J: TRBJ1-1; size: many; CDR3: CASSSTTNTEAFF; DNA: TGTGCCAGCAGTTCGACAACAAACACTGAAGCTTTCTTT
length: 16; D: .; V: TRBV4-3; J: TRBJ2-1; size: .; CDR3: CASSQEGSGVADEQFF; DNA: TGCGCCAGCAGCCAAGAAGGATCCGGGGTGGCGGATGAGCAGTTCTTC